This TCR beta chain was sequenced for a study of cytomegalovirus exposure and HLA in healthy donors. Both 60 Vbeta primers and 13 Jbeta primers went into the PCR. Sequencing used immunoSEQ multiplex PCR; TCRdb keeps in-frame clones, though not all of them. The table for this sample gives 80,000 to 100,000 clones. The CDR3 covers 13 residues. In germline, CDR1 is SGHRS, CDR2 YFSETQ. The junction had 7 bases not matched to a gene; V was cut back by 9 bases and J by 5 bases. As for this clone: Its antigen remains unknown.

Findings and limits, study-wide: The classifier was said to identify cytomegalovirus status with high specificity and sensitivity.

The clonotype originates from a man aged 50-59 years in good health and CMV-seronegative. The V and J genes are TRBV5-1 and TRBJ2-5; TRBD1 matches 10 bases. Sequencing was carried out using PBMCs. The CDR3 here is CATRTGGGETQYF. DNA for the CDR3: TGCGCCACCAGGACAGGGGGAGGTGAGACCCAGTACTTC.